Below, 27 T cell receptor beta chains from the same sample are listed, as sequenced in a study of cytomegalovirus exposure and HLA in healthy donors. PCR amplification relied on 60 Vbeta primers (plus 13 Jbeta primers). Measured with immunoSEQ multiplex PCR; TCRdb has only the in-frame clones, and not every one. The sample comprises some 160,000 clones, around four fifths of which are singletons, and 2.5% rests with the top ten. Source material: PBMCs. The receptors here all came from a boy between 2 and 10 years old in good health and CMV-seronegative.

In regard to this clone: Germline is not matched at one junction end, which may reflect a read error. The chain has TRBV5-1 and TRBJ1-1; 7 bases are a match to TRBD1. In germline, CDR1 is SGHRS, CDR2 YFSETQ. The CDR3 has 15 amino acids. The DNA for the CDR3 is TGCGCCAGCAGCTCCCGACAGGGCCTGAACACTGGAGCTTTCTTT. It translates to CASSSRQGLNTGAFF.

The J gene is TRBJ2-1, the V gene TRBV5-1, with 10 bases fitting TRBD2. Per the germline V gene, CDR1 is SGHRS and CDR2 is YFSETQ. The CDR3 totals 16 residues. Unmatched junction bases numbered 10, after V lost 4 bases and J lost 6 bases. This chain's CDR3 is CASSGSGRGGPNEQFF. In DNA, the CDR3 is TGCGCCAGCAGCGGGAGCGGGAGGGGGGGTCCCAATGAGCAGTTCTTC.

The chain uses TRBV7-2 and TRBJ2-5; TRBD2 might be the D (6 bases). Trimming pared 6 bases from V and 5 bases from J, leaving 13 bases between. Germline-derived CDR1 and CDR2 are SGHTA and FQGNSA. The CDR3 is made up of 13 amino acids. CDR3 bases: TGTGCCAGCAGATCGCGGGATCGGGAGACCCAGTACTTC. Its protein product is CASRSRDRETQYF.

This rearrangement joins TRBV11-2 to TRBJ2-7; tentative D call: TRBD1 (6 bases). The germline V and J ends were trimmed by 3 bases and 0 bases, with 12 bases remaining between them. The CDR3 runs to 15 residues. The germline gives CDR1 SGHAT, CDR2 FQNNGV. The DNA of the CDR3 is TGTGCCAGCAGCTTGCGACAGGCAGGCTCCTACGAGCAGTACTTC. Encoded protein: CASSLRQAGSYEQYF.

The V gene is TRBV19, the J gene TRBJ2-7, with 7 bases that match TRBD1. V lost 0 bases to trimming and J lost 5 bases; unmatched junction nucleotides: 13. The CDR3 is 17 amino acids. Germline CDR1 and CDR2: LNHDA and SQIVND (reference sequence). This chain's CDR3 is CASSIDTGAIALDEQYF. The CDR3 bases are TGTGCCAGTAGTATAGACACAGGGGCCATCGCTCTCGACGAGCAGTACTTC.

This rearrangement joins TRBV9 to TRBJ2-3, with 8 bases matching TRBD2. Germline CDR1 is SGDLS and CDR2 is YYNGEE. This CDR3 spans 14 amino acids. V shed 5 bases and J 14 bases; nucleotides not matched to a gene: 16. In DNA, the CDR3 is TGTGCCAGCAGGGAGGGGAGCGGGGGAGCGAAGCTGTATTTT. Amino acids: CASREGSGGAKLYF. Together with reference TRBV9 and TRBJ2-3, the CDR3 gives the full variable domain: DSGVTQTPKHLITATGQRVTLRCSPRSGDLSVYWYQQSLDQGLQFLIQYYNGEERAKGNILERFSAQQFPDLHSELNLSSLELGDSALYFCASREGSGGAKLYFGPGTRLTVL.

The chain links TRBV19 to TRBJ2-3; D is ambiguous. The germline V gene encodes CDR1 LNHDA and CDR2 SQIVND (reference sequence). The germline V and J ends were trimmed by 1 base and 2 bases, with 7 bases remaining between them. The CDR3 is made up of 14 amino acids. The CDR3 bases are TGTGCCAGTAGTATAGGGCATCCCACAGATACGCAGTATTTT. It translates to CASSIGHPTDTQYF.

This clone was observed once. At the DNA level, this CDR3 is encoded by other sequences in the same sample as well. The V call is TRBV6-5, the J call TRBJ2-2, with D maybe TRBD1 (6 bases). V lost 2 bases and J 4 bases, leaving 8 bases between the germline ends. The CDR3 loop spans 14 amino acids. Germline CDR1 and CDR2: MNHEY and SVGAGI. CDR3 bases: TGTGCCAGCAGTTACAGCAGGGGCACCGGGGAGCTGTTTTTT. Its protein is CASSYSRGTGELFF.

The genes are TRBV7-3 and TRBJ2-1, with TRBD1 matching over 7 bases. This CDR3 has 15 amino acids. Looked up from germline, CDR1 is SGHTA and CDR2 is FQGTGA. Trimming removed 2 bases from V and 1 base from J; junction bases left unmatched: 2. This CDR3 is CASSLGQVSYNEQFF. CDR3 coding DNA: TGTGCCAGCAGCTTAGGACAGGTTTCCTACAATGAGCAGTTCTTC.

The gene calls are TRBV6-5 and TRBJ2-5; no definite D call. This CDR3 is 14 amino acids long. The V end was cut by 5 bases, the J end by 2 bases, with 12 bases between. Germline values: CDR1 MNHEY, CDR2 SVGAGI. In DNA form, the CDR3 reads TGTGCCAGCAGTACCCGGCGGCGGCAAGAGACCCAGTACTTC. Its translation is CASSTRRRQETQYF.

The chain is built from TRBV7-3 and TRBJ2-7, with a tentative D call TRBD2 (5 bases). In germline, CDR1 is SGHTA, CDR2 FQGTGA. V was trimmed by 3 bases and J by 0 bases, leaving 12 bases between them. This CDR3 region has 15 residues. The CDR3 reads CASSLGTGISYEQYF. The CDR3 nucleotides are TGTGCCAGCAGCTTGGGAACGGGGATCTCCTACGAGCAGTACTTC.

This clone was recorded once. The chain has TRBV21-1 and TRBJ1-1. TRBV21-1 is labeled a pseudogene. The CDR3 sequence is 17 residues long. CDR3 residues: CASTSPPSRGEYTEAFF. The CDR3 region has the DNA TGTGCCAGCACCTCACCCCCGTCGCGGGGGGAATACACTGAAGCTTTCTTT.

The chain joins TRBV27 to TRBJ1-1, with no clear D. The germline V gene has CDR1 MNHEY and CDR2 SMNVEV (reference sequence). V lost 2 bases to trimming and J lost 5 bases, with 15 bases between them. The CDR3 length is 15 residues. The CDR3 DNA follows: TGTGCCAGCAGTTTAGGAATAGGAGGGAGGACTGAAGCTTTCTTT. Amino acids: CASSLGIGGRTEAFF.

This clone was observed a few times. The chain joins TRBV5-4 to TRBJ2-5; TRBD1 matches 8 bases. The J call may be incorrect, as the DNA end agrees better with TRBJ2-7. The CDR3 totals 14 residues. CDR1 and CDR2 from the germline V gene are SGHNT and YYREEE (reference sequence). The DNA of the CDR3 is TGTGCCAGCAGCGCGGACAGGGTTGAAGACGAGCAGTACTTC. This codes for CASSADRVEDEQYF.

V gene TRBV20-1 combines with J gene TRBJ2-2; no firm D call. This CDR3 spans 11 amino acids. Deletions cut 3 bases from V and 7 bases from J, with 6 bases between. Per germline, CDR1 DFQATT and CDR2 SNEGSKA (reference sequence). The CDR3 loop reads CSASRVGELFF. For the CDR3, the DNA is TGCAGTGCTAGTCGGGTCGGGGAGCTGTTTTTT.

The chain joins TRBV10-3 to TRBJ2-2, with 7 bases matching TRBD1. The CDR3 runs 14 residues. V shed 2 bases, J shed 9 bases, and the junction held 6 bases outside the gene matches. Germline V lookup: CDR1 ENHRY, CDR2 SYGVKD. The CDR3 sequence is CAISERQGDRELFF. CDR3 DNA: TGTGCCATCAGTGAGAGACAGGGTGACCGGGAGCTGTTTTTT.

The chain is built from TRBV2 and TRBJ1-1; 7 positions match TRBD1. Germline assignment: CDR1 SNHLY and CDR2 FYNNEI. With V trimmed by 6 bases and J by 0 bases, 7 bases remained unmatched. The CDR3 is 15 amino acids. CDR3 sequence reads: CASREDRNMNTEAFF. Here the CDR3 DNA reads TGTGCCAGCAGGGAGGACAGGAACATGAACACTGAAGCTTTCTTT.

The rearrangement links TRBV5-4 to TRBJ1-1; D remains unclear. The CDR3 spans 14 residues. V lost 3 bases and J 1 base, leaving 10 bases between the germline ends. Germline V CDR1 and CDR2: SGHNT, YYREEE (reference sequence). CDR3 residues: CASSYAGKNTEAFF. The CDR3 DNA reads TGTGCCAGCAGCTACGCCGGGAAGAACACTGAAGCTTTCTTT.

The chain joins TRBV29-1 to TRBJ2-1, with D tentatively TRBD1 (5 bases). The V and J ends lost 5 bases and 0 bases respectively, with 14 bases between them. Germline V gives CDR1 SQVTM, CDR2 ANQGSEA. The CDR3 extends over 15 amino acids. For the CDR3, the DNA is TGCAGCGTTAGAAGTGCCAGGGCCTCCTACAATGAGCAGTTCTTC. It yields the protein CSVRSARASYNEQFF.

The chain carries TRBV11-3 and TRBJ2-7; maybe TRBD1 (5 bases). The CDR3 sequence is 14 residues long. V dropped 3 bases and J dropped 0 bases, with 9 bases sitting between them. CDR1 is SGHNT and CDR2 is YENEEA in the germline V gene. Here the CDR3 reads CASSFGDSSYEQYF. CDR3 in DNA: TGTGCCAGCAGCTTCGGCGACAGCTCCTACGAGCAGTACTTC.

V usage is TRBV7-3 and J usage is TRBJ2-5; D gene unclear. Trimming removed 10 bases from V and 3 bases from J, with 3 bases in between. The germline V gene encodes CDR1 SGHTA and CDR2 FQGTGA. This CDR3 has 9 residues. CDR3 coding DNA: TGTGCCAACAAAGAGACCCAGTACTTC. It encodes CANKETQYF.

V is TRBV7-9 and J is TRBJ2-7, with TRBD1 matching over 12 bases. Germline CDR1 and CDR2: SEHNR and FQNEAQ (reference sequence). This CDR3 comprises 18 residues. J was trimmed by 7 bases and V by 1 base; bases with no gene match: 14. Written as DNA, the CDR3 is TGTGCCAGCAGCTTAGTCAGGGGACCGGGACAGGGGGCAGGGGAGCAGTACTTC. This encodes CASSLVRGPGQGAGEQYF.

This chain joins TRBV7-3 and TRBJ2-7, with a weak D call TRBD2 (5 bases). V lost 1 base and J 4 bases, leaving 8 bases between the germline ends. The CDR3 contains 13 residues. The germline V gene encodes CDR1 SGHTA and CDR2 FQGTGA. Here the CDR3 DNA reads TGTGCCAGCAGCTTAATATCGGGGTACGAGCAGTACTTC. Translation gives CASSLISGYEQYF.

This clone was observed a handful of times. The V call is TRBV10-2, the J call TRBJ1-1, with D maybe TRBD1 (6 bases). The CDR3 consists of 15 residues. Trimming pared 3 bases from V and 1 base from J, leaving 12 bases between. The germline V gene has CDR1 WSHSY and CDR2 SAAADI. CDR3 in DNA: TGCGCCAGCAGTGAAAGGAGCAGGGGGAACACTGAAGCTTTCTTT. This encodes CASSERSRGNTEAFF.

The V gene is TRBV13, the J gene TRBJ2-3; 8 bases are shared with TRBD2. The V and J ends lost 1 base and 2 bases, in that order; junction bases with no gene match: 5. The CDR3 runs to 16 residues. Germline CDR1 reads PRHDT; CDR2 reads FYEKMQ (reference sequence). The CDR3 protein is CASSLAGGEITDTQYF. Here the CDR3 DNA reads TGTGCCAGCAGCTTAGCGGGGGGGGAAATCACAGATACGCAGTATTTT.

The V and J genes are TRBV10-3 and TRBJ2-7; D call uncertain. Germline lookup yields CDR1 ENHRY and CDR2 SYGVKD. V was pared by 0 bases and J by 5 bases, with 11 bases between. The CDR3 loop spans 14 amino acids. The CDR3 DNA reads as TGTGCCATCAGTGAGTCTGAGTCTACTGACGAGCAGTACTTC. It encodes CAISESESTDEQYF.

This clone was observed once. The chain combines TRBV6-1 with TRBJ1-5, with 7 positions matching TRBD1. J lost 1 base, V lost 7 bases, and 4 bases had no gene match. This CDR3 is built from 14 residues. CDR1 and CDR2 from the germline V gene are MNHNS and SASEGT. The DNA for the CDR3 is TGTGCCAGCATTCAACAGGGGAGCAATCAGCCCCAGCATTTT. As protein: CASIQQGSNQPQHF.